This T cell receptor (beta chain) emerged from a study of blood T cell repertoires in COVID-19. Study at large: Samples representing acute and convalescent COVID-19 were sourced from the United States, Italy and Spain. The cDNA or gDNA used as material had been derived from T cells, B-cell-depleted T cells, or PBMCs.

Germline V lookup: CDR1 PRHDT, CDR2 FYEKMQ (reference sequence). J lost 5 bases, V lost 4 bases, and 6 bases had no gene match. This CDR3 has 15 amino acids. Original data processing: The assay estimated nucleated cells by amplifying reference gene primers. Sequenced by immunoSEQ multiplex PCR; TCRdb stores in-frame clones only, minus some. V and J calls and clone size are copied from that table; D and trimming were computed from the DNA. The table has 70,000 to 95,000 clones, over 80% seen once. The rearrangement links TRBV13 to TRBJ2-2, with 8 bases lining up with TRBD2. This TCR came from a woman aged 45-59 years in a cohort sampled during active COVID-19. The sample taken for sequencing was peripheral blood. The CDR3 sequence: CASSSSGLGTGELFF. CDR3 nucleotides: TGTGCCAGCAGCTCTAGCGGGTTAGGTACCGGGGAGCTGTTTTTT.